This T cell receptor (beta chain) was observed in a study of blood T cell repertoires in COVID-19. Overall study context: COVID-19 samples from acute and convalescent phases originated in the United States, Italy and Spain. Sources were T cells, B-cell-depleted T cells, or PBMCs; the material itself was cDNA or gDNA.

Source study methods: Researchers report that nucleated cell counts were estimated from reference gene primer amplification. The repertoire was sequenced with immunoSEQ multiplex PCR; TCRdb's copy has only in-frame clones and lacks some. The DNA gave D and trimming, while V, J and clone size come from that table. The table records under 150,000 clones, about 85% of them present only once. CDR3 length: 13 amino acids. Germline-derived CDR1 and CDR2 are SGHAT and FQNNGV. Specimen: peripheral blood. This receptor was identified in a human donor in a cohort sampled during active COVID-19. V and J are TRBV11-2 and TRBJ1-1; no reliable D call. CDR3 sequence: CASGTLMNTEAFF. In DNA form, the CDR3 reads TGTGCTTCGGGAACCCTCATGAACACTGAAGCTTTCTTT.